This TCR beta chain emerged from a study of shared clonotypes between healthy human individuals. Sequencing used immunoSEQ multiplex PCR; TCRdb keeps in-frame clones, though not all of them. The data show some 2.1 million clones, with roughly 96% seen just once and approximately 0.13% held by the top ten. This clone was found once. Other DNA sequences of this sample code for an identical CDR3. V lost 1 base to trimming and J lost 6 bases; unmatched junction nucleotides: 2. The length of the CDR3 is 14 residues. CDR1 is SGHRS and CDR2 is YFSETQ in the germline V gene. This TCR derives from a man younger than 35 in good health. The chain is built from TRBV5-1 and TRBJ1-4, with 8 bases fitting TRBD1. Material for sequencing was naive CD4+ T cells sorted from blood. Subset given: CD45RA+ positively selected. Written as DNA, the CDR3 is TGCGCCAGCAGCTTGCAGGGGGCGCATGAAAAACTGTTTTTT. This codes for CASSLQGAHEKLFF.